This entry describes one T cell receptor (beta chain). The ends were cut back, 6 bases at V and 4 bases at J, with 17 bases in the middle. The CDR3 sequence is 15 residues long. From germline, CDR1 is ENHRY and CDR2 SYGVKD. The sample is drawn from a study of identical twins. TCRdb fed the 5' RACE reads into MiXCR, producing one record per CDR3 protein. The sample lists 400,000 to 650,000 distinct CDR3 sequences; around 20% were seen once. Each donor was a healthy Caucasian. These sequences were also reported in another study, on T cells expressing NK-cell markers. That source adds: Beta-chain profiling covered CD3+CD56+NKG2C+, CD3+CD56+NKG2C- and CD3+CD56-NKG2C+ sorted subsets. There were several donors in whom these clonotypes also led the CD3+CD56-NKG2C+ fraction.

This sequence originates from a woman aged 18-29 years in good health. The V and J genes are TRBV10-3 and TRBJ2-3, with D possibly matching TRBD2 (5 bases). Source material: CD4+ T cells sorted from blood. CDR3: CAISTKTGGPDTQYF. DNA for the CDR3: TGTGCCATCAGCACGAAGACTGGAGGCCCAGATACGCAGTATTTT.